These T cell receptor beta chains were read from a single sample in a study of a mutant IDH1 vaccine in newly diagnosed glioma. Antigens for these TCRs are unknown. TCRdb keeps only in-frame clones here, not all; method: immunoSEQ multiplex PCR. The sample includes more than 20,000 clones, approximately 78% of them seen just once. Sequences were derived from PBMCs, sampled from a glioma patient whose treatment included an IDH1 peptide vaccine. The receptors derive from a young man with glioma. Each CDR3 is given with its conserved first and last residue. The D gene is left open where the match is weak. Rows may omit the clone size; those that give it use once, few, many or a size class.

D gene: TRBD2
V gene: TRBV7-9
J gene: TRBJ2-1
clone size: -
CDR3 DNA: TGTGCCAGCAGCTTACCCCCCCGACTAGCGGGAGTACGCAATGAGCAGTTCTTC
CDR3 protein: CASSLPPRLAGVRNEQFF

D gene: TRBD1
V gene: TRBV6-5
J gene: TRBJ2-7
clone size: -
CDR3 DNA: TGTGCCAGCAGTCTGACAGGGGGAGTCTCCTACGAGCAGTACTTC
CDR3 protein: CASSLTGGVSYEQYF

D gene: TRBD1
V gene: TRBV23-1
J gene: TRBJ2-7
clone size: once
CDR3 DNA: TGCGCCAGCAGACGACAGGGGGCGGGCGAGCAGTACTTC
CDR3 protein: CASRRQGAGEQYF

D gene: -
V gene: TRBV7-9
J gene: TRBJ2-7
clone size: -
CDR3 DNA: TGTGCCAGCAGCCCTAGTCGGCAGGGCACCCTCTACGAGCAGTACTTC
CDR3 protein: CASSPSRQGTLYEQYF

D gene: TRBD1
V gene: TRBV5-1
J gene: TRBJ2-7
clone size: -
CDR3 DNA: TGCGCCAGCAGCTTGGCCGCGATGACAGGGGTTACCTACGAGCAGTACTTC
CDR3 protein: CASSLAAMTGVTYEQYF

D gene: -
V gene: TRBV30
J gene: TRBJ1-5
clone size: -
CDR3 DNA: TGTGCCTGGAGTGTACTGGCAGGCAGTCAGCCCCAGCATTTT
CDR3 protein: CAWSVLAGSQPQHF

D gene: -
V gene: TRBV29-1
J gene: TRBJ1-4
clone size: -
CDR3 DNA: TGCAGCGTTGGGCAGGGTGGGGAAAAACTGTTTTTT
CDR3 protein: CSVGQGGEKLFF

D gene: -
V gene: TRBV10-3
J gene: TRBJ1-1
clone size: -
CDR3 DNA: TGTGCCATCAGTGTGATGGCCTCGGGTGAAGCTTTCTTT
CDR3 protein: CAISVMASGEAFF

D gene: -
V gene: TRBV19
J gene: TRBJ2-3
clone size: -
CDR3 DNA: TGTGCCAGTAGTATAGATGGGGCGGGGAACACAGATACGCAGTATTTT
CDR3 protein: CASSIDGAGNTDTQYF

D gene: TRBD2
V gene: TRBV5-1
J gene: TRBJ2-7
clone size: once
CDR3 DNA: TGCGCCAGCAGCTCGCCGACTAGCGGGAGGGCCCCCGAGCAGTACTTC
CDR3 protein: CASSSPTSGRAPEQYF

D gene: TRBD2
V gene: TRBV14
J gene: TRBJ2-7
clone size: -
CDR3 DNA: TGTGCCAGCAGCCCTCTGGGGGGAGGGCCGTACGAGCAGTACTTC
CDR3 protein: CASSPLGGGPYEQYF

D gene: TRBD2
V gene: TRBV6-5
J gene: TRBJ2-7
clone size: once
CDR3 DNA: TGTGCCAGCAGTTACGTACCGGGACTAGTCAACGAGCAGTACTTC
CDR3 protein: CASSYVPGLVNEQYF

D gene: -
V gene: TRBV19
J gene: TRBJ1-5
clone size: -
CDR3 DNA: TGTGCCAGTAGTATTGGCAGGGGTTTAGGTCAGCCCCAGCATTTT
CDR3 protein: CASSIGRGLGQPQHF

D gene: -
V gene: TRBV5-5
J gene: TRBJ2-5
clone size: -
CDR3 DNA: TGTGCCAGCACCCTCGGGTCTCAAGAGACCCAGTACTTC
CDR3 protein: CASTLGSQETQYF

D gene: TRBD2
V gene: TRBV19
J gene: TRBJ2-2
clone size: -
CDR3 DNA: TGTGCCAGTAGTACCGGGACTAGCAGAATTTACACCGGGGAGCTGTTTTTT
CDR3 protein: CASSTGTSRIYTGELFF

D gene: -
V gene: TRBV30
J gene: TRBJ2-7
clone size: -
CDR3 DNA: TGTGCCTGGAGTGGTGCCTCCGAGCAGTACTTC
CDR3 protein: CAWSGASEQYF

D gene: TRBD1
V gene: TRBV5-5
J gene: TRBJ2-1
clone size: -
CDR3 DNA: TGTGCCAGCAGCCAGGGACAGGGGGCCCGGAATGAGCAGTTCTTC
CDR3 protein: CASSQGQGARNEQFF

D gene: TRBD2
V gene: TRBV6-5
J gene: TRBJ2-1
clone size: once
CDR3 DNA: TGTGCCAGCAGTTACTCGTGGCTAGCGGGCTACAATGAGCAGTTCTTC
CDR3 protein: CASSYSWLAGYNEQFF

D gene: TRBD1
V gene: TRBV27
J gene: TRBJ2-7
clone size: -
CDR3 DNA: TGTGCCAGCAGTTTCAAGACAGGGGAAAACTACGAGCAGTACTTC
CDR3 protein: CASSFKTGENYEQYF

D gene: TRBD1
V gene: TRBV13
J gene: TRBJ1-1
clone size: few
CDR3 DNA: TGTGCCAGCAGCCCTCTCCTCAGGGGGCGAGGGAACACTGAAGCTTTCTTT
CDR3 protein: CASSPLLRGRGNTEAFF

D gene: -
V gene: TRBV5-1
J gene: TRBJ1-5
clone size: -
CDR3 DNA: TGCGCCAGCAGCTTGGGAACAGGCAATCAGCCCCAGCATTTT
CDR3 protein: CASSLGTGNQPQHF

D gene: TRBD1
V gene: TRBV6-5
J gene: TRBJ1-2
clone size: -
CDR3 DNA: TGTGCCAGCAGTTACTCTGGGACAGAGAATGGCTACACCTTC
CDR3 protein: CASSYSGTENGYTF

D gene: TRBD2
V gene: TRBV25-1
J gene: TRBJ2-1
clone size: -
CDR3 DNA: TGTGCCAGCAGCGGGACTAGCGGGAAAAGTGAGCAGTTCTTC
CDR3 protein: CASSGTSGKSEQFF

D gene: -
V gene: TRBV4-1
J gene: TRBJ2-1
clone size: -
CDR3 DNA: TGCGCCAGCAGCCAAAGTGTGGATGAGCAGTTCTTC
CDR3 protein: CASSQSVDEQFF

D gene: -
V gene: TRBV19
J gene: TRBJ2-1
clone size: -
CDR3 DNA: TGTGCCAGTAGTCCACCGATCTCCTACAATGAGCAGTTCTTC
CDR3 protein: CASSPPISYNEQFF

D gene: TRBD1
V gene: TRBV10-3
J gene: TRBJ2-1
clone size: -
CDR3 DNA: TGTGCCATCAGTAAACAACAGGGGAAGGGGTTCTACAATGAGCAGTTCTTC
CDR3 protein: CAISKQQGKGFYNEQFF

D gene: TRBD2
V gene: TRBV6-4
J gene: TRBJ2-7
clone size: -
CDR3 DNA: TGTGCCAGCAGAGTGACTAGCGGAGGCTACGAGCAGTACTTC
CDR3 protein: CASRVTSGGYEQYF

D gene: -
V gene: TRBV4-2
J gene: TRBJ1-1
clone size: -
CDR3 DNA: TGTGCCAGCAGCCAAGACGGGGGGCTGGACACTGAAGCTTTCTTT
CDR3 protein: CASSQDGGLDTEAFF

D gene: -
V gene: TRBV11-2
J gene: TRBJ2-6
clone size: -
CDR3 DNA: TGTGCCAGCAGCCCCGTAGGTGGGGCCAACGTCCTGACTTTC
CDR3 protein: CASSPVGGANVLTF

D gene: -
V gene: TRBV6-1
J gene: TRBJ1-4
clone size: -
CDR3 DNA: TGTGCCAGCAGTAGAGTCACCCCGAATGAAAAACTGTTTTTT
CDR3 protein: CASSRVTPNEKLFF

D gene: -
V gene: TRBV9
J gene: TRBJ1-5
clone size: -
CDR3 DNA: TGTGCCCGATCGTGTACAGGGAAGCCCCAGCATTTT
CDR3 protein: CARSCTGKPQHF

D gene: TRBD1
V gene: TRBV30
J gene: TRBJ2-1
clone size: -
CDR3 DNA: TGTGCCTGGAGACGGACAGGGAGTTACAATGAGCAGTTCTTC
CDR3 protein: CAWRRTGSYNEQFF

D gene: -
V gene: TRBV7-9
J gene: TRBJ1-6
clone size: -
CDR3 DNA: TGTGCCAGCAGCTTAGGACAGAGCTCCTATAATTCACCCCTCCACTTT
CDR3 protein: CASSLGQSSYNSPLHF

D gene: -
V gene: TRBV5-5
J gene: TRBJ2-7
clone size: -
CDR3 DNA: TGTGCCAGCAGCTTGGTGACAGTCGCCTACGAGCAGTACTTC
CDR3 protein: CASSLVTVAYEQYF

D gene: -
V gene: TRBV21-1
J gene: TRBJ1-2
clone size: -
CDR3 DNA: TGTGCCAGCAGCAACTCTAGGGACAGGGGAGACTATGGCTACACCTTC
CDR3 protein: CASSNSRDRGDYGYTF